These 32 T cell receptor beta chains were all obtained from the same sample, sequenced in a study of T cells after yellow fever vaccination. TCRdb passed the 5' RACE reads through MiXCR, listing each CDR3 protein once. Of fewer than 400,000 distinct CDR3 sequences in the sample, more than 5.5% were seen once. Source: PBMCs, taken 5 days after the yellow fever booster vaccination. The receptor set was obtained from a man in his thirties or forties who received the YFV17D yellow fever vaccine.

Regarding this clonotype: Just one base apart from a much larger clone, this may be a read error. The rearrangement uses TRBV6-6 and TRBJ1-2; D possibly corresponds to TRBD1 (5 bases). The V gene's germline CDR1 is MNHNY and CDR2 SVGAGI (reference sequence). The CDR3 loop spans 12 amino acids. The CDR3 DNA reads TGTTCCAGCAGTAACAGGCCCTATGGCTACACCTTC. It translates to CSSSNRPYGYTF.

This clonotype was recorded a few times. The genes are TRBV6-2 or TRBV6-3 and TRBJ2-2, with D possibly being TRBD2 (6 bases). Germline-derived CDR1 and CDR2 are MNHEY and SVGEGT. With 5 bases removed from V and 1 base from J, the gap between germline ends came to 20 bases. This CDR3 has 18 residues. The CDR3 nucleotides read TGTGCCAGCAGTCCCCCCCGGTTAATAGCGGTGAACACCGGGGAGCTGTTTTTT. Translated: CASSPPRLIAVNTGELFF.

The gene calls are TRBV29-1 and TRBJ2-7; either TRBD1 or TRBD2 may supply D (5 bases each). Per germline, CDR1 SQVTM and CDR2 ANQGSEA. Trimming removed 6 bases from V and 8 bases from J, with 14 bases in between. The CDR3 sequence is 11 residues long. The chain's CDR3 is CSVGDPGQQYF. CDR3 coding DNA: TGCAGCGTGGGGGACCCCGGGCAGCAGTACTTC.

This clonotype was detected a few times. V gene TRBV9 combines with J gene TRBJ2-2, with 9 nucleotides matching TRBD2. V trimming: 0 bases; J trimming: 5 bases; junction bases outside the gene matches: 5. Germline CDR1 reads SGDLS; CDR2 reads YYNGEE. This CDR3 is built from 16 residues. The CDR3 spells CASSVGLAGQTGELFF. CDR3 bases: TGTGCCAGCAGCGTAGGGCTAGCGGGACAAACCGGGGAGCTGTTTTTT.

This clonotype was found many times. V and J are TRBV11-1 and TRBJ2-3; 7 bases align to TRBD2. The CDR3 contains 18 residues. J lost 4 bases, V lost 5 bases, and 18 bases had no gene match. CDR1 and CDR2 (germline): SGHAT, FQDESV (reference sequence). CDR3 sequence reads: CASSPPFGPQRDADTQYF. CDR3 DNA sequence: TGTGCCAGCAGCCCCCCCTTCGGACCTCAGCGGGACGCAGATACGCAGTATTTT.

The V gene is TRBV14, the J gene TRBJ2-1; 10 bases line up with TRBD2. Unmatched junction bases numbered 5, after V lost 0 bases and J lost 6 bases. The CDR3 contains 16 residues. Germline CDR1 and CDR2: SGHDN and FVKESK. Written as DNA, the CDR3 is TGTGCCAGCAGCCAAGATTATCGACTAGCGGGCAATGAGCAGTTCTTC. Translated, it gives CASSQDYRLAGNEQFF. The whole variable domain, remainder taken from reference TRBV14 and TRBJ2-1, is EAGVTQFPSHSVIEKGQTVTLRCDPISGHDNLYWYRRVMGKEIKFLLHFVKESKQDESGMPNNRFLAERTGGTYSTLKVQPAELEDSGVYFCASSQDYRLAGNEQFFGPGTRLTVL.

This clonotype was counted ten times or more. The chain recombines TRBV5-1 with TRBJ2-5; 10 nucleotides line up with TRBD2. CDR1 SGHRS and CDR2 YFSETQ come from the germline V gene. The CDR3 extends over 16 amino acids. The trim removed 0 bases at V and 3 bases at J, leaving 5 bases unmatched. This chain's CDR3 is CASSLVPSGGKETQYF. The CDR3 nucleotides read TGCGCCAGCAGCTTGGTTCCTAGCGGGGGCAAAGAGACCCAGTACTTC.

The sample holds many counts of this clonotype. The genes are TRBV7-2 and TRBJ2-1, with 8 bases identical to TRBD1. V was pared by 2 bases and J by 6 bases, with 9 bases of the junction left unmatched. CDR3 length equals 16 residues. Germline V gene data show CDR1 as SGHTA and CDR2 as FQGNSA. The DNA for the CDR3 is TGTGCCAGCAGCTTATTTAGGGCAGGGGGCCTCAATGAGCAGTTCTTC. Translation: CASSLFRAGGLNEQFF.

Comments on this clonotype: Just one base apart from a much larger clone, this may be a read error. The chain links TRBV4-3 to TRBJ1-3; perhaps TRBD1 as D (5 bases). Germline assignment: CDR1 LGHNA and CDR2 YSLEER. The CDR3 length is 16 residues. V lost 0 bases and J lost 5, with 14 bases in between. CDR3 sequence reads: CASSQEDGGSRNTIYF. CDR3 nucleotides: TGCGCCAGCAGCCAAGAAGACGGGGGATCTAGAAACACCATATATTTT.

The rearrangement links TRBV6-2 or TRBV6-3 to TRBJ1-2; the match to TRBD1 covers 10 bases. Germline CDR1 is MNHEY and CDR2 is SVGEGT. With 4 bases clipped from V and 4 bases from J, the junction kept 6 bases outside the gene matches. The CDR3 runs to 15 residues. The CDR3 nucleotides are TGTGCCAGCAGTTCACCGGGACAGGGGAGCTATGGCTACACCTTC. This sequence encodes CASSSPGQGSYGYTF.

This clonotype has only a few counts. The rearrangement joins TRBV7-2 to TRBJ2-5, with D tentatively TRBD2 (6 bases). The CDR3 contains 14 residues. CDR1 and CDR2 from the germline V gene are SGHTA and FQGNSA. With 9 bases removed from V and 0 bases from J, the gap between germline ends came to 14 bases. The CDR3 coding sequence is TGTGCCAGTCAGAGGGGCGGGAACCAAGAGACCCAGTACTTC. This codes for CASQRGGNQETQYF.

In this sample, this clonotype turned up many times. V usage is TRBV29-1 and J usage is TRBJ1-1, with D perhaps matching TRBD1 (5 bases). V was trimmed by 5 bases and J by 5 bases, leaving 15 bases between them. The V gene's germline CDR1 is SQVTM and CDR2 ANQGSEA. CDR3 length equals 13 residues. The CDR3 is CSVRTQGTTEAFF. The CDR3 nucleotides are TGCAGCGTTAGGACTCAGGGTACTACTGAAGCTTTCTTT.

This clonotype has a handful of counts. J is TRBJ2-6 and V is TRBV5-4, with no clear D. CDR3 length equals 14 residues. The germline CDR1 and CDR2 sequences are SGHNT and YYREEE (reference sequence). V was clipped by 0 bases and J by 4 bases, with 5 bases between them. Here the CDR3 reads CASSLELGANVLTF. DNA for the CDR3: TGTGCCAGCAGCTTGGAGCTAGGGGCCAACGTCCTGACTTTC.

This clonotype was counted ten times or more. The chain has TRBV6-2 or TRBV6-3 and TRBJ2-7, with 8 nucleotides matching TRBD2. The CDR3 length is 15 residues. V shed 4 bases and J 6 bases; nucleotides not matched to a gene: 11. Germline V gene data show CDR1 as MNHEY and CDR2 as SVGEGT. The CDR3 here is CASSSPGLGVVEQYF. The CDR3 region has the DNA TGTGCCAGCAGTTCTCCGGGACTAGGCGTTGTCGAGCAGTACTTC.

This clonotype was found a few times. This rearrangement joins TRBV5-6 to TRBJ1-1; 9 nucleotides line up with TRBD1. The CDR3 length is 16 residues. The germline CDR1 and CDR2 sequences are SGHDT and YYEEEE. J was trimmed by 7 bases and V by 4 bases; bases with no gene match: 14. CDR3 bases: TGTGCCAGCAGCCCCTGGAGGGACAGGGAGAGTGGTGAAGCTTTCTTT. It translates to CASSPWRDRESGEAFF. Complete variable domain (other parts from reference TRBV5-6 and TRBJ1-1): DAGVTQSPTHLIKTRGQQVTLRCSPKSGHDTVSWYQQALGQGPQFIFQYYEEEERQRGNFPDRFSGHQFPNYSSELNVNALLLGDSALYLCASSPWRDRESGEAFFGQGTRLTVV.

This clonotype was detected many times. This rearrangement joins TRBV7-2 to TRBJ2-7; D is unresolved. The CDR3 totals 14 residues. The germline CDR1 and CDR2 sequences are SGHTA and FQGNSA. V was pared by 6 bases and J by 3 bases, with 15 bases between. The CDR3 nucleotides read TGTGCCAGCAGTCCCACAACTGGGAACTACGAGCAGTACTTC. Protein: CASSPTTGNYEQYF.

The gene calls are TRBV6-1 and TRBJ2-1; 8 positions agree with TRBD2. The CDR3 runs 17 residues. CDR1 MNHNS and CDR2 SASEGT come from the germline V gene. V shed 6 bases and J 3 bases; nucleotides not matched to a gene: 13. Here the CDR3 reads CASRQRETIPIYNEQFF. Written as DNA, the CDR3 is TGTGCCAGCAGGCAGCGGGAGACGATACCAATCTACAATGAGCAGTTCTTC.

This clonotype was picked up many times. This chain links TRBV12-3 or TRBV12-4 with TRBJ2-2, with 9 bases identical to TRBD1. The CDR3 has 15 residues. After removal of 7 bases from V and 7 bases from J, the junction contained 10 bases not matched to a gene. In DNA, the CDR3 is TGTGCCAGCACCGCCGGGACAGGGTGGGGCGGGGAGCTGTTTTTT. Residues: CASTAGTGWGGELFF.

There are a few counts of this clonotype. This chain joins TRBV7-2 and TRBJ2-3, with TRBD2 matching over 10 bases. The length of the CDR3 is 16 residues. Germline loops: CDR1 SGHTA, CDR2 FQGNSA. The ends lost 6 bases at V and 3 bases at J; junction bases unmatched: 9. The CDR3 region is CASRPVAGGGTDTQYF. Written as DNA, the CDR3 is TGTGCCAGCAGGCCCGTAGCGGGAGGAGGAACAGATACGCAGTATTTT.

This chain links TRBV7-9 with TRBJ2-1; D is undetermined. This CDR3 spans 11 amino acids. CDR1 is SEHNR, CDR2 FQNEAQ, per germline (reference sequence). The V gene lost 4 bases and the J gene lost 9 bases, with 7 bases spanning the gap. CDR3 in amino acids: CASSSVIEQFF. Written as DNA, the CDR3 is TGTGCCAGCAGCTCCGTCATTGAGCAGTTCTTC.

The gene calls are TRBV7-8 and TRBJ2-3, with a tentative D call TRBD2 (5 bases). Germline CDR1 is SGHVS and CDR2 is FQNEAQ. This CDR3 has 13 residues. The V end was cut by 3 bases, the J end by 6 bases, with 10 bases between. As DNA, the CDR3 is TGTGCCAGCAGCTTGCTCGGGGTGGATACGCAGTATTTT. Protein: CASSLLGVDTQYF.

This clonotype came up many times. The chain combines TRBV27 with TRBJ2-5; 8 bases map to TRBD2. The germline CDR1 and CDR2 sequences are MNHEY and SMNVEV (reference sequence). CDR3 size: 14 residues. J was trimmed by 2 bases and V by 6 bases; bases with no gene match: 5. For the CDR3, the DNA is TGTGCCAGCAGACTTAGCGGGACTCAAGAGACCCAGTACTTC. Protein: CASRLSGTQETQYF.

The sample holds many counts of this clonotype. The V call is TRBV4-2, the J call TRBJ2-4; weak D call: TRBD2 (6 bases). The germline V gene encodes CDR1 LGHNA and CDR2 YNFKEQ. The CDR3 runs to 18 residues. Between the trimmed V and J ends, which lost 0 bases and 0 bases, there was a span of 15 bases. The CDR3 reads CASSQEGGEWLAKNIQYF. The CDR3 DNA is TGTGCCAGCAGCCAAGAAGGCGGGGAATGGCTAGCCAAAAACATTCAGTACTTC.

This clonotype was found a few times. V and J are TRBV10-3 and TRBJ2-7, with D possibly TRBD2 on 6 matching bases. V lost 6 bases and J 0 bases, leaving 15 bases between the germline ends. Germline values: CDR1 ENHRY, CDR2 SYGVKD. CDR3 size: 15 residues. In DNA form, the CDR3 reads TGTGCCATCAGCCACTCCCCGGAGGGCTCCTACGAGCAGTACTTC. It yields the protein CAISHSPEGSYEQYF.

This clonotype has a handful of counts. Here the CDR3 DNA reads TGTGCCAGCAGCTCAAAGGGACAGGGAAACTATGGCTACACCTTC. This gives the protein CASSSKGQGNYGYTF. The rearrangement joins TRBV7-2 to TRBJ1-2; TRBD1 matches at 9 bases. CDR3 size: 15 residues. Germline V lookup: CDR1 SGHTA, CDR2 FQGNSA. J was trimmed by 2 bases and V by 4 bases; bases with no gene match: 5.

This chain uses TRBV18 with TRBJ2-3; D call uncertain. CDR3 length equals 13 residues. V lost 3 bases and J 9 bases, leaving 13 bases between the germline ends. The germline V gene encodes CDR1 KGHSH and CDR2 LQKENI. As DNA, the CDR3 is TGTGCCAGCTCACCTCGGCTAGAGGAAACGCAGTATTTT. Translation: CASSPRLEETQYF. The full variable domain, rest sourced from reference TRBV18 and TRBJ2-3, is NAGVMQNPRHLVRRRGQEARLRCSPMKGHSHVYWYRQLPEEGLKFMVYLQKENIIDESGMPKERFSAEFPKEGPSILRIQQVVRGDSAAYFCASSPRLEETQYFGPGTRLTVL.

This clonotype showed up many times. V gene TRBV5-6 combines with J gene TRBJ2-1; 9 nucleotides match TRBD2. This CDR3 comprises 15 residues. Germline CDR1 SGHDT, CDR2 YYEEEE. Losses at the gene ends were 3 bases for V and 5 bases for J; bases not matched to a gene: 6. The CDR3 sequence: CASSSGTSSHNEQFF. The CDR3 DNA reads as TGTGCCAGCAGCTCCGGGACTAGCAGCCACAATGAGCAGTTCTTC.

This clonotype has at least ten counts. The CDR3, as DNA: TGCAGTGCTCTGGACAGAGGTCCTCGCTACACCTTC. It codes for CSALDRGPRYTF. The chain couples TRBV20-1 to TRBJ1-2, with D tentatively TRBD1 (6 bases). The CDR3 consists of 12 residues. The V gene's germline CDR1 is DFQATT and CDR2 SNEGSKA (reference sequence). Between the trimmed V and J ends, which lost 5 bases and 9 bases, there was a span of 16 bases.

This clonotype occurred a few times. The chain's CDR3 is CASSEIGEYYGYTF. The CDR3 DNA reads TGTGCCAGCAGTGAAATCGGAGAGTACTATGGCTACACCTTC. The chain recombines TRBV6-1 with TRBJ1-2; D remains ambiguous. Trimming took off 2 bases at V and 3 bases at J, with 10 bases between the two ends. Germline V gene data show CDR1 as MNHNS and CDR2 as SASEGT. The CDR3 has 14 amino acids.

The rearrangement joins TRBV30 to TRBJ1-5, with 9 nucleotides matching TRBD1. With V trimmed by 6 bases and J by 9 bases, 6 bases remained unmatched. The CDR3 totals 12 residues. Germline V gene data show CDR1 as GTSNPN and CDR2 as SVGIG (reference sequence). CDR3 sequence (DNA): TGTGCCTGTTCCGGGACAGGGCTGCCCCAGCATTTT. The encoded protein is CACSGTGLPQHF. Full variable domain (missing parts from reference TRBV30 and TRBJ1-5): SQTIHQWPATLVQPVGSPLSLECTVEGTSNPNLYWYRQAAGRGLQLLFYSVGIGQISSEVPQNLSASRPQDRQFILSSKKLLLSDSGFYLCACSGTGLPQHFGDGTRLSIL.

This sequence joins TRBV29-1 and TRBJ2-7; TRBD2 matches at 9 bases. CDR1 is SQVTM and CDR2 is ANQGSEA in the germline V gene. V shed 0 bases and J 0 bases; nucleotides not matched to a gene: 6. The CDR3 sequence is 16 residues long. In DNA form, the CDR3 reads TGCAGCGTTGAAGACGCTCAGACTAGCGGCTCCTACGAGCAGTACTTC. It encodes CSVEDAQTSGSYEQYF.

This clonotype showed up many times. In DNA form, the CDR3 reads TGCGCCAGCAGCTTAGGGGTTCCCTCCTACGAGCAGTACTTC. Translation gives CASSLGVPSYEQYF. The rearrangement links TRBV5-1 to TRBJ2-7; D perhaps matches TRBD1 (5 bases). The germline V gene has CDR1 SGHRS and CDR2 YFSETQ. Trimming pared 2 bases from V and 0 bases from J, leaving 9 bases between. CDR3 length equals 14 residues. Combining the CDR3 with reference TRBV5-1 and TRBJ2-7 gives the whole variable domain KAGVTQTPRYLIKTRGQQVTLSCSPISGHRSVSWYQQTPGQGLQFLFEYFSETQRNKGNFPGRFSGRQFSNSRSEMNVSTLELGDSALYLCASSLGVPSYEQYFGPGTRLTVT.